The clone carrying this T cell receptor beta chain was counted once. TCRdb's copy holds only in-frame clones and misses some; the assay was immunoSEQ multiplex PCR. The sample consists of 9,500 to 10,000 clones, about 28% of them appearing once. This entry comes from a study of graft-versus-host responses after intestinal transplantation. Across the whole study: Multivisceral, liver-intestinal, or isolated intestinal grafts went to recipients. Tacrolimus and steroids were given for two to four years to all recipients after anti-thymocyte globulin induction.

Plating of approximately 200,000 CFSE-labeled responder cells was done together with approximately 200,000 irradiated, violet-dye-labeled stimulator cells. Both CD3+CD4+ and CD3+CD8+ responders that were proliferating and CFSE-low underwent sorting after the reaction. Between the trimmed V and J ends, which lost 5 bases and 3 bases, there was a span of 11 bases. CDR3 length equals 14 residues. Per germline, CDR1 MNHNY and CDR2 SVGAGI (reference sequence). Whole-study results and caveats: Graft-donor T cell macrochimerism coincided with high graft-versus-host to host-versus-graft clonal ratios in allografts.

Sequencing was performed on alloreactive CD8+ T cells from a mixed lymphocyte reaction culture, taken before intestinal transplant. Subset: CFSE-low proliferating T cells sorted from roughly 6-day pre-transplant mixed lymphocyte reaction (GvH or HvG direction). The receptor was isolated from a human patient who received an intestinal transplant. The chain employs TRBV6-6 and TRBJ1-5; D call uncertain. The CDR3 here is CASSAGWDNQPQHF. Here the CDR3 DNA reads TGTGCCAGCAGTGCGGGGTGGGACAATCAGCCCCAGCATTTT.